The following is a T cell receptor (beta chain) sequence with its context. The sample comes from a study of T cell changes during pregnancy in multiple sclerosis. The CDR3 spans 16 residues. Germline V gives CDR1 SGDLS, CDR2 YYNGEE. V trimming: 0 bases; J trimming: 2 bases; junction bases outside the gene matches: 0. Sequencing used immunoSEQ multiplex PCR; TCRdb keeps in-frame clones, though not all of them. The top ten clones hold about 7% of a sample with 35,000 to 40,000 clones, approximately 90% of them seen once. This TCR came from a female donor with multiple sclerosis, enrolled in a pregnancy study. The source material was CD8+ T cells from peripheral blood mononuclear cells, sampled in the third trimester of pregnancy. The J gene is TRBJ2-2, the V gene TRBV9, with 11 bases that match TRBD1. The CDR3 nucleotides read TGTGCCAGCAGCGTAGGGACAGGGGGCAACACCGGGGAGCTGTTTTTT. Residues: CASSVGTGGNTGELFF.